This T cell receptor beta chain was sequenced in a study of T cells after yellow fever vaccination. Study-level results: Reappearance after the booster was observed for most primary-vaccination clones (96% CD4, over 75% CD8). A small proportion of clonotypes was detected in both the CD4 and CD8 compartments. Researchers cautioned that FACS-sorted repertoires could harbor abundant clonotypes contaminating from the bulk population.

The study made its TCR cDNA through 5'RACE template switching. That step introduced a universal primer site along with UMIs. TCRdb used MiXCR to reprocess the 5' RACE reads, holding one entry per CDR3 protein. The sample contains approximately 350,000 distinct CDR3 sequences, about 9.9% of which appear only once. This clonotype has a single count. Antigen: not known. The sample in question was PBMCs, obtained on the day of the first yellow fever vaccination. The sequence came from a man younger than 35 who received the YFV17D yellow fever vaccine.

CDR3 sequence reads: CATTGGNTEAFF. CDR3 DNA sequence: TGTGCCACCACGGGGGGAAACACTGAAGCTTTCTTT. This chain uses TRBV10-3 with TRBJ1-1, with D possibly being TRBD1 (5 bases). Trimming stripped 10 bases from V and 2 bases from J, with 11 bases between. CDR1 and CDR2 (germline): ENHRY, SYGVKD. The CDR3 sequence is 12 residues long.